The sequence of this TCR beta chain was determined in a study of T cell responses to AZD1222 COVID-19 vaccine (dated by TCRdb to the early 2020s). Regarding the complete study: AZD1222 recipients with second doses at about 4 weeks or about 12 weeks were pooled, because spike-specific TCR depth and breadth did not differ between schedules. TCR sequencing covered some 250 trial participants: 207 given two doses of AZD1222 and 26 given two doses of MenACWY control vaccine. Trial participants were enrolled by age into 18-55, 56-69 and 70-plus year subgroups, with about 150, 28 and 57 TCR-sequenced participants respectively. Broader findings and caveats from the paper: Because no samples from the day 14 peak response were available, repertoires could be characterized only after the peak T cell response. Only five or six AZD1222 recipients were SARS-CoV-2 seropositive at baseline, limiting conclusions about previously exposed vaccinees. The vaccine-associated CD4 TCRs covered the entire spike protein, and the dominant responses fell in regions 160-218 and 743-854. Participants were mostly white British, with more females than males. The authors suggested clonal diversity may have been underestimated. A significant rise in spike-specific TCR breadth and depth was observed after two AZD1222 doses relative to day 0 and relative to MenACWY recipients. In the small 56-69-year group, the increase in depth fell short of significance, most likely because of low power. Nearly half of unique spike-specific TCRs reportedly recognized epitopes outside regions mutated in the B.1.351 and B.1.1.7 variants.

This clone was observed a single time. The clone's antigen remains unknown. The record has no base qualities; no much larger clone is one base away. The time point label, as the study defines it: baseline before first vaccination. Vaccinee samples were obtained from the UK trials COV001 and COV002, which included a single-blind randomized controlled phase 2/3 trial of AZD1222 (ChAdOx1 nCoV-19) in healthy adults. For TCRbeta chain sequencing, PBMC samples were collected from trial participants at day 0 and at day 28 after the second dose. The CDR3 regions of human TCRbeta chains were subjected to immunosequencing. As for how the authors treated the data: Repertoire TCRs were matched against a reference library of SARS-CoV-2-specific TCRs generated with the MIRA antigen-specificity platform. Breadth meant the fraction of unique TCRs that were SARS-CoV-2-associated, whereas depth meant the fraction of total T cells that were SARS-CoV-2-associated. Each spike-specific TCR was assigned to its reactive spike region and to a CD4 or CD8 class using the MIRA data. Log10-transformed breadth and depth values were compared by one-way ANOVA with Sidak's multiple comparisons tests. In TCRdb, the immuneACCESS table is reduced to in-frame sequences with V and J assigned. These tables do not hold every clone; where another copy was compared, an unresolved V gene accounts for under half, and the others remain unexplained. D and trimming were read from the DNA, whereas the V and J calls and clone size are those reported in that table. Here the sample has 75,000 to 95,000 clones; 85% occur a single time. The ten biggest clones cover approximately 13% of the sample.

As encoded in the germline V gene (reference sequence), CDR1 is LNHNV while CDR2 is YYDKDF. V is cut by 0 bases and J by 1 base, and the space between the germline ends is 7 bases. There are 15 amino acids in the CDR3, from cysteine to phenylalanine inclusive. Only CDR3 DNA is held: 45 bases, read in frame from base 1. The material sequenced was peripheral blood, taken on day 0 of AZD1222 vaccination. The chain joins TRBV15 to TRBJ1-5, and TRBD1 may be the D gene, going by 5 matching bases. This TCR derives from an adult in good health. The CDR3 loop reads CATSRDKGSNQPQHF. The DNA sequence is TGTGCCACCAGCAGAGATAAGGGGAGCAATCAGCCCCAGCATTTT.